This TCR beta chain is drawn from a study of blood T cells in healthy people across ages. Study-level background: The capture of about one barcoded beta molecule per two T cells was achieved by template switching. General observations from the study: One million T cells yielded diversity estimates that were considered underestimates.

V was cut by 2 bases and J by 6 bases, with 14 bases left in between. Germline CDR1 reads MNHEY; CDR2 reads SVGEGT. CDR3 size: 14 residues. Combining a sample-barcoded 5' primer with a J-beta primer mix, a second PCR ran for about 7 to 12 cycles. A template-switch adaptor with 12 random nucleotides tagged each cDNA molecule. Sequencing recovered at least 3 million CDR3-containing paired-end reads from each sample. In TCRdb, the 5' RACE reads were re-called with MiXCR into one record per CDR3 protein. Of around 1.7 million distinct CDR3 sequences listed, 28% are singletons. Ten or more counts support this clonotype. Its target is unknown.

The sample comprised blood. The genes are TRBV6-2 or TRBV6-3 and TRBJ2-7, with a tentative D call TRBD1 (7 bases). This receptor was obtained from a woman under 40 in good health. CDR3 loop: CASSYPAGGGEQYF. The CDR3 nucleotides read TGTGCCAGCAGTTACCCGGCAGGGGGAGGCGAGCAGTACTTC.